Listed here is a single TCR beta chain. Source study methods: Amplification of reference gene primers was used by the study to estimate nucleated cell counts. Assay: immunoSEQ multiplex PCR; the TCRdb copy retains only in-frame clones and omits some. V and J calls and clone size are given by that table; D and trimming were obtained from the DNA. Found here are over 150,000 clones, about 85% of them singletons; the top ten hold 0.95% to 1.3%. Germline V gives CDR1 PRHDT, CDR2 FYEKMQ (reference sequence). The CDR3 runs 15 residues. Trimming cost V 3 bases and J 7 bases; bases outside gene matches: 6. This sample is drawn from a study of blood T cell repertoires in COVID-19. The overall study: Specimens from acute and convalescent COVID-19 originated in the United States, Italy and Spain. PBMCs, B-cell-depleted T cells, or T cells provided the cDNA or gDNA that made up the material.

This clonotype originated in a man younger than 45 with acute or convalescent COVID-19. The sequenced sample consisted of peripheral blood. V gene TRBV13 combines with J gene TRBJ2-1; 10 nucleotides align to TRBD2. The CDR3 region is CASSFLAGVLNEQFF. CDR3 in DNA: TGTGCCAGCAGCTTTCTAGCGGGAGTATTAAATGAGCAGTTCTTC.